The subject of this entry is one T cell receptor (beta chain). Its specificity is unknown. The data originate from a study of cytotoxic CD8 clonotypes in ibrutinib-treated CLL. Overall study: Partial responses totalled approximately 24 and complete responses 2; after median roughly 64 months, roughly 14 remained remitted and about 12 progressed. Study results and caveats: Clonality increased at ibrutinib response, then returned toward baseline at progression.

The assay was immunoSEQ multiplex PCR, and TCRdb's table has in-frame clones only and misses some. The table shows approximately 210,000 clones, with about 72% occurring only once. Trimming cost V 3 bases and J 0 bases, with 10 bases left between them. CDR1 is SGHDN, CDR2 FVKESK, per germline. There are 15 residues in the CDR3. Sequenced here: PBMCs, sampled after 24 months of ibrutinib treatment. The rearrangement uses TRBV14 and TRBJ2-3, with D perhaps matching TRBD1 (6 bases). This clonotype was obtained from a human donor with chronic lymphocytic leukemia. CDR3 region: CASSHGQLSTDTQYF. The CDR3 DNA reads TGTGCCAGCAGCCATGGACAGTTAAGCACAGATACGCAGTATTTT.